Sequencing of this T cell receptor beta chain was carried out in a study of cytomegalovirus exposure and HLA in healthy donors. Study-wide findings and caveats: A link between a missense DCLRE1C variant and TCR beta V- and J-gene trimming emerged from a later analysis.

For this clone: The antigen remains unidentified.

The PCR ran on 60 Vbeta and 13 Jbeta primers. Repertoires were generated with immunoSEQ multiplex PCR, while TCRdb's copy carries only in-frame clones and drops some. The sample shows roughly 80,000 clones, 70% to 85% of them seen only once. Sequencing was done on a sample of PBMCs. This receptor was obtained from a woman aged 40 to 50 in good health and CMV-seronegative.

The CDR3 sequence is CASNRPPSADEAFF. The CDR3, as DNA: TGTGCCAGCAACCGACCCCCCTCTGCGGATGAAGCTTTCTTT. The chain couples TRBV6-6 to TRBJ1-1; no clear D gene. Germline CDR1 MNHNY, CDR2 SVGAGI (reference sequence). The CDR3 consists of 14 residues. Trimming cost V 7 bases and J 7 bases, with 19 bases left between them.